A selection of T cell receptor beta chains follows, all from one sample in a study of T cells in Graves' hyperthyroidism and ophthalmopathy. TCRdb reprocessed the multiplex PCR reads via MiXCR and lists one record per CDR3 protein. The sample shows 360,000 or so distinct CDR3 sequences, roughly 20% of them seen only once. Source material: blood. The receptors stem from a woman aged 40 to 50 with Graves' ophthalmopathy. The CDR3 runs from the conserved cysteine through the conserved F or W. The D gene is left open where the match is weak. Some rows have no size entry. The others give once, few or many, or a class for an expanded clone.

V	D	size	J	CDR3	DNA
TRBV5-6	.	few	TRBJ1-1	CASSLALDWGPMNTEAFF	TGTGCCAGCAGCTTGGCCTTGGACTGGGGCCCCATGAACACTGAAGCTTTCTTT
TRBV20-1	.	many	TRBJ1-1	CSAKKDSLNTEAFF	TGCAGTGCAAAGAAGGACAGCTTGAACACTGAAGCTTTCTTT
TRBV10-1	.	.	TRBJ2-5	CASSDFAERETQYF	TGCGCCAGCAGTGACTTTGCGGAGCGAGAGACCCAGTACTTC
TRBV7-2	TRBD2	many	TRBJ2-7	CASSLSGGSEQYF	TGTGCCAGCAGCTTAAGCGGGGGGAGCGAGCAGTACTTC
TRBV25-1	TRBD1	few	TRBJ1-1	CASITGGGTEASF	TGTGCCAGCATAACAGGGGGAGGCACTGAAGCTTCCTTT
TRBV29-1	.	many	TRBJ1-2	CSAEVGQPNYGYTF	TGCAGCGCAGAGGTGGGGCAGCCTAACTATGGCTACACCTTC
TRBV20-1	.	few	TRBJ2-7	CSAAGTYSSYEQYF	TGCAGTGCTGCCGGGACTTACAGCTCCTACGAGCAGTACTTC
TRBV7-2	TRBD1	many	TRBJ1-2	CASSLERDRGDGYTF	TGTGCCAGCAGCTTAGAGAGGGACAGGGGCGACGGCTACACCTTC
TRBV30	.	few	TRBJ1-6	CAWTGGPNSPLHF	TGTGCCTGGACAGGAGGTCCGAATTCACCCCTCCACTTT
TRBV7-9	.	many	TRBJ2-7	CASTGQRWEQYF	TGTGCCAGCACCGGACAGCGTTGGGAGCAGTACTTC
TRBV5-1	TRBD1	many	TRBJ1-1	CASSLGGQKNTEAFF	TGCGCCAGCAGCTTAGGGGGACAGAAGAACACTGAAGCTTTCTTT
TRBV28	.	many	TRBJ2-7	CASRTDRNYEQYF	TGTGCCAGCAGAACAGACAGGAACTACGAGCAGTACTTC
TRBV28	.	many	TRBJ1-1	CASSLLGGPDTEAFF	TGTGCCAGCAGTTTACTGGGGGGACCGGACACTGAAGCTTTCTTT
TRBV28	.	many	TRBJ1-1	CASSYGGQFEAFF	TGTGCCAGCAGTTACGGCGGACAGTTTGAAGCTTTCTTT
TRBV6-1	.	.	TRBJ1-5	CASSEVRTSNQPQHF	TGTGCCAGCAGTGAAGTACGAACCTCAAATCAGCCCCAGCATTTT
TRBV30	TRBD2	many	TRBJ2-5	CAWRGRSGRETQYF	TGTGCCTGGAGGGGAAGGAGCGGGAGAGAGACCCAGTACTTC
TRBV14	TRBD1	many	TRBJ1-1	CASSQDDRGLGEAFF	TGTGCCAGCAGCCAAGATGACAGGGGGCTGGGTGAAGCTTTCTTT
TRBV6-1	TRBD1	.	TRBJ1-1	CASSRDSGSEAFF	TGTGCCAGCAGTAGGGACAGCGGGTCTGAAGCTTTCTTT
TRBV4-1	.	few	TRBJ2-7	CASSQDKTARLYEQYF	TGCGCCAGCAGCCAAGATAAGACAGCCAGGCTTTACGAGCAGTACTTC
TRBV5-5	.	many	TRBJ1-5	CASSLEHDLQPQHF	TGTGCCAGCAGCTTGGAGCACGACCTTCAGCCCCAGCATTTT
TRBV6-1	.	many	TRBJ1-2	CASSEVTGWGYTF	TGTGCCAGCAGTGAAGTTACCGGATGGGGCTACACCTTC
TRBV20-1	.	many	TRBJ2-7	CSARYYRGSSSYEQYF	TGCAGTGCTAGATATTATCGGGGCTCGAGCTCCTACGAGCAGTACTTC
TRBV29-1	.	many	TRBJ2-7	CSVVTAYEQYF	TGCAGCGTTGTCACAGCCTACGAGCAGTACTTC
TRBV4-2	.	.	TRBJ2-2	CASSQGSGDNGELFF	TGTGCCAGCAGCCAAGGTTCCGGGGACAACGGGGAGCTGTTTTTT
TRBV12-3/TRBV12-4	.	.	TRBJ2-4	CASSFPPLGAKNIQYF	TGTGCCAGCAGTTTTCCCCCGCTCGGAGCCAAAAACATTCAGTACTTC
TRBV28	.	many	TRBJ2-7	CASSPVTGGRVYEQYF	TGTGCCAGCAGTCCTGTCACGGGGGGCAGGGTTTACGAGCAGTACTTC
TRBV2	.	.	TRBJ2-7	CASQYYEQYF	TGTGCCAGCCAGTACTACGAGCAGTACTTC
TRBV20-1	.	.	TRBJ1-2	CSARVGYGYTF	TGCAGTGCTAGAGTGGGCTATGGCTACACCTTC
TRBV20-1	.	.	TRBJ2-7	CSATRTSSYEQYF	TGCAGTGCTACAAGGACTTCCTCCTACGAGCAGTACTTC
TRBV7-2	TRBD1	many	TRBJ1-2	CASSQGAGGFGYTF	TGTGCCAGCAGCCAAGGGGCAGGGGGCTTTGGCTACACCTTC
TRBV12-5	.	many	TRBJ2-7	CASGLIPRTVSSYEQYF	TGTGCTAGTGGTTTGATACCTCGGACCGTCAGCTCCTACGAGCAGTACTTC
TRBV7-2	.	many	TRBJ2-7	CASSLAGNGRANEQYF	TGTGCCAGCAGCTTAGCGGGGAATGGTAGGGCCAACGAGCAGTACTTC
TRBV11-2	TRBD1	many	TRBJ1-3	CASSSGTGGVDTIYF	TGTGCCAGCAGCTCTGGGACAGGGGGTGTGGACACCATATATTTT
TRBV28	TRBD1	many	TRBJ2-7	CASNTGQGAYEQYF	TGTGCCAGCAATACCGGACAGGGGGCTTACGAGCAGTACTTC
TRBV12-3/TRBV12-4	.	.	TRBJ1-1	CASSLAQGLGRAFF	TGTGCCAGCAGTTTAGCGCAGGGCCTCGGTAGGGCTTTCTTT
TRBV5-1	.	many	TRBJ2-7	CASSLGAGLGYEQYF	TGCGCCAGCAGCTTGGGGGCGGGATTAGGGTACGAGCAGTACTTC
TRBV11-2	.	.	TRBJ2-7	CASSLDQKQGAYEQYF	TGTGCCAGCAGCTTAGATCAAAAACAGGGAGCCTACGAGCAGTACTTC
TRBV11-2	.	.	TRBJ2-5	CARSFGSPETQYF	TGTGCCAGGAGCTTCGGCAGTCCGGAGACTCAGTACTTC
TRBV27	TRBD1	many	TRBJ2-7	CASSRQGIGGSYEQYF	TGTGCCAGCAGTCGACAGGGGATAGGGGGTTCCTACGAGCAGTACTTC
TRBV15	.	many	TRBJ2-7	CATSRDRGYEQYF	TGTGCCACCAGCAGAGACAGGGGCTACGAGCAGTACTTC
TRBV4-2	.	many	TRBJ1-1	CASSPTRRSNTEAFF	TGTGCCAGCAGCCCAACGCGACGGTCGAACACTGAAGCTTTCTTT
TRBV4-1	.	many	TRBJ2-2	CASSQEGGRPGELFF	TGCGCCAGCAGCCAAGAGGGTGGTCGTCCCGGGGAGCTGTTTTTT
TRBV27	.	many	TRBJ2-7	CASSKPGLSTGQYF	TGTGCCAGCAGCAAACCGGGACTGAGCACGGGGCAGTACTTC
TRBV12-3/TRBV12-4	.	many	TRBJ2-7	CASRTDSRAESSYEQYF	TGTGCCAGCAGAACGGACAGTAGGGCCGAAAGCTCCTACGAGCAGTACTTC
TRBV27	.	many	TRBJ2-7	CASSFSDRTYEQYF	TGTGCCAGCAGTTTCAGCGACCGGACCTACGAGCAGTACTTC
TRBV12-3/TRBV12-4	TRBD2	.	TRBJ2-7	CASSHSSGHSYEQYF	TGTGCCAGCAGTCACTCTAGCGGCCACTCCTACGAGCAGTACTTC